The rows below give T cell receptor beta chains drawn from one sample of a study of blood T cell repertoires in COVID-19. Data came from immunoSEQ multiplex PCR; TCRdb stores just in-frame clones and leaves some out. Altogether 200,000 to 250,000 clones are present, around 85% being singletons, with the ten largest covering less than 6.5%. Sequences were obtained from peripheral blood. All receptors derive from a man between 50 and 59 years old with COVID-19, enrolled during active disease. CDR3s include the opening cysteine and the closing phenylalanine or tryptophan. The order of the fields is clone size, J gene, D gene, V gene, CDR3 protein, CDR3 DNA. A D gene is named only where the DNA matches it firmly. Rows may omit the clone size; those that give it use once, few, many or a size class.

>-|TRBJ2-2|-|TRBV20-1
CSASWGGPPGELFF
TGCAGTGCTAGTTGGGGGGGCCCGCCCGGGGAGCTGTTTTTT
>once|TRBJ1-3|-|TRBV9
CASSVDQGSGNTIYF
TGTGCCAGCAGCGTCGATCAGGGGTCTGGAAACACCATATATTTT
>-|TRBJ1-6|-|TRBV27
CAISPGLNNSPLHF
TGTGCCATCTCACCGGGACTGAATAATTCACCCCTCCACTTT
>-|TRBJ2-1|-|TRBV11-3
CASSLGQGTYNEQFF
TGTGCCAGCAGCTTAGGTCAGGGTACCTACAATGAGCAGTTCTTC
>-|TRBJ1-6|TRBD1|TRBV5-4
CASSLSGTGNSPLHF
TGTGCCAGCAGCTTGTCGGGGACAGGGAATTCACCCCTCCACTTT
>once|TRBJ2-2|-|TRBV5-1
CASSPNDGYTGELFF
TGCGCCAGCAGCCCTAATGACGGGTACACCGGGGAGCTGTTTTTT
>-|TRBJ2-5|-|TRBV3-1/TRBV3-2
CASSPRRGQETQYF
TGTGCCAGCAGCCCCCGCAGGGGCCAAGAGACCCAGTACTTC
>-|TRBJ1-4|-|TRBV10-1
CASRNRESGTNEKLFF
TGCGCCAGCAGGAACAGGGAATCTGGGACTAATGAAAAACTGTTTTTT
>once|TRBJ2-2|TRBD1|TRBV9
CASSERGDRAAGELFF
TGTGCCAGCAGCGAAAGGGGAGACAGGGCGGCCGGGGAGCTGTTTTTT
>-|TRBJ2-2|TRBD1|TRBV4-3
CASSQQSLRQGRTGELFF
TGCGCCAGCAGCCAACAGTCACTGAGACAGGGGCGCACCGGGGAGCTGTTTTTT
>-|TRBJ2-1|TRBD2|TRBV4-2
CASSQDPGGEIYNEQFF
TGTGCCAGCAGCCAAGATCCGGGGGGGGAAATCTACAATGAGCAGTTCTTC
>-|TRBJ2-2|-|TRBV7-3
CASSLLGLTGELFF
TGTGCCAGCAGCTTACTGGGGCTAACCGGGGAGCTGTTTTTT
>-|TRBJ1-3|-|TRBV4-2
CASSQSGSGNTIYF
TGTGCCAGCAGCCAGTCGGGCTCTGGAAACACCATATATTTT
>-|TRBJ2-3|TRBD2|TRBV9
CASSVGASGGNTQYF
TGTGCCAGCAGCGTAGGCGCTAGCGGGGGTAATACGCAGTATTTT
>-|TRBJ1-6|-|TRBV6-5
CASSYSTLTPRAPLHF
TGTGCCAGCAGTTACTCGACTCTCACCCCTCGGGCACCCCTCCACTTT
>-|TRBJ2-7|TRBD1|TRBV3-1/TRBV3-2
CASSPGQGWIEQYF
TGTGCCAGCAGCCCCGGACAGGGTTGGATCGAGCAGTACTTC
>-|TRBJ1-1|TRBD1|TRBV28
CASSPGQSFEAFF
TGTGCCAGCAGCCCGGGACAGTCATTTGAAGCTTTCTTT
>-|TRBJ2-1|TRBD2|TRBV4-1
CASSQGQVAGGSYNEQFF
TGCGCCAGCAGCCAAGGCCAGGTCGCGGGGGGCTCCTACAATGAGCAGTTCTTC
>-|TRBJ1-2|TRBD1|TRBV4-3
CASSQDLGQGGGYGYTF
TGCGCCAGCAGCCAAGATTTGGGACAGGGGGGAGGCTATGGCTACACCTTC
>few|TRBJ1-1|TRBD1|TRBV30
CAWRGQGWGTEAFF
TGTGCCTGGAGGGGACAGGGCTGGGGCACTGAAGCTTTCTTT
>-|TRBJ1-1|TRBD1|TRBV2
CASKNRGRGAEAFF
TGTGCCAGCAAGAACAGGGGGCGCGGGGCTGAAGCTTTCTTT
>once|TRBJ2-2|TRBD2|TRBV6-4
CASSCGGGDSGELFF
TGTGCCAGCTCCTGTGGCGGGGGGGATTCCGGGGAGCTGTTTTTT
>-|TRBJ2-3|TRBD2|TRBV28
CASSGGSSGLTDTQYF
TGTGCCAGCAGTGGGGGATCTAGCGGACTCACAGATACGCAGTATTTT
>-|TRBJ2-1|TRBD2|TRBV5-1
CASSPGTSGVNEQFF
TGCGCCAGCAGCCCGGGGACTAGCGGGGTCAATGAGCAGTTCTTC
>few|TRBJ2-5|TRBD2|TRBV30
CAWSAWEGETQYF
TGTGCCTGGAGTGCCTGGGAGGGGGAGACCCAGTACTTC
>-|TRBJ2-2|-|TRBV12-5
CASAKGAGELFF
TGTGCTAGTGCTAAGGGGGCCGGGGAGCTGTTTTTT
>-|TRBJ2-7|TRBD1|TRBV6-6
CASTQVDRGHYEQYF
TGTGCCAGCACCCAAGTCGACAGGGGGCATTACGAGCAGTACTTC
>-|TRBJ2-7|-|TRBV19
CASSTGQATYEQYF
TGTGCCAGTAGTACGGGACAAGCGACTTACGAGCAGTACTTC
>-|TRBJ2-1|TRBD1|TRBV11-2
CASSLGRTGVVNEQFF
TGTGCCAGCAGCTTAGGCCGGACAGGGGTCGTCAATGAGCAGTTCTTC
>many|TRBJ2-7|TRBD1|TRBV19
CASSILGTGNYEQYF
TGTGCCAGTAGTATCCTTGGGACAGGGAACTACGAGCAGTACTTC